This section outlines one T cell receptor (beta chain) sequence together with its context. The source of the sample is a study of blood T cell repertoires in COVID-19. Background on the study: Among Cohort 3 donors, those recovered had two negative PCRs, clearance, or symptom resolution. Donors in the United States, Italy and Spain gave samples during acute or convalescent COVID-19.

Per the original methods: Nucleated cell counts were estimated from reference gene primer amplification. The assay was immunoSEQ multiplex PCR, and TCRdb's table has in-frame clones only and misses some. Clone size and the V and J calls come from that table; the DNA yielded D and trimming. The data hold some 330,000 clones, with approximately 89% observed a single time. Material for sequencing was PBMCs or T cells enriched from blood (not recorded which). This receptor was obtained from a man in his forties in a cohort exposed to, infected with or recovered from COVID-19 (not recorded which).

Written as DNA, the CDR3 is TGCGCCAGCAGCCGAACACTGATAGGACAGGCAAACGAGCAGTACTTC. This codes for CASSRTLIGQANEQYF. The chain uses TRBV5-1 and TRBJ2-7; TRBD1 aligns across 7 bases. CDR3 length equals 16 residues. The germline gives CDR1 SGHRS, CDR2 YFSETQ. The ends lost 4 bases at V and 5 bases at J; junction bases unmatched: 15.